These 18 T cell receptor beta chains originate from one sample sequenced in a study of cytomegalovirus exposure and HLA in healthy donors. This table comes from immunoSEQ multiplex PCR, and its TCRdb copy is limited to in-frame clones, with some not included. The sample carries roughly 48,000 clones, 88% recorded once. Sequencing input: PBMCs. These receptor sequences come from a woman aged 30 to 39 in good health and CMV-seronegative.

The chain has TRBV7-7 and TRBJ2-1, with 8 positions matching TRBD2. This CDR3 has 15 residues. The V gene's germline CDR1 is SSHAT and CDR2 FNYEAQ (reference sequence). J lost 8 bases, V lost 1 base, and 7 bases had no gene match. The CDR3 loop reads CASSLDLAGRDEQFF. DNA for the CDR3: TGTGCCAGCAGCTTAGATCTAGCGGGTAGGGATGAGCAGTTCTTC.

The chain employs TRBV14 and TRBJ1-2; a weak D match, TRBD1 (6 bases). CDR3 size: 14 residues. From germline, CDR1 is SGHDN and CDR2 FVKESK. Trimming left V 4 bases short and J 1 base short, with 10 bases between. CDR3 protein: CASSRDIDNYGYTF. For the CDR3, the DNA is TGTGCCAGCAGCCGGGACATCGATAACTATGGCTACACCTTC.

This clone has only one observation. The chain carries TRBV28 and TRBJ1-2; 7 bases line up with TRBD1. J lost 2 bases, V lost 3 bases, and 6 bases had no gene match. The CDR3 extends over 15 amino acids. Germline V gene lookup returns CDR1 MDHEN and CDR2 SYDVKM. This CDR3 is CASSLGGQLNYGYTF. The CDR3 nucleotides are TGTGCCAGCAGTTTGGGGGGACAGCTGAACTATGGCTACACCTTC.

The chain uses TRBV5-1 and TRBJ2-5; D perhaps matches TRBD2 (6 bases). The CDR3 has 14 amino acids. V was clipped by 3 bases and J by 5 bases, with 14 bases between them. Looked up from germline, CDR1 is SGHRS and CDR2 is YFSETQ. CDR3 region: CASSSIGGGETQYF. CDR3 in DNA: TGCGCCAGCAGCTCGATAGGAGGAGGGGAGACCCAGTACTTC.

This clone showed up just a few times. V is TRBV27 and J is TRBJ2-4; D is perhaps TRBD2 (6 bases). Deletions cut 4 bases from V and 7 bases from J, with 14 bases between. The length of the CDR3 is 14 residues. The germline V gene has CDR1 MNHEY and CDR2 SMNVEV (reference sequence). As DNA, the CDR3 is TGTGCCAGCAGTTCCGGGGGTAACTGGAACATTCAGTACTTC. Protein sequence: CASSSGGNWNIQYF.

The CDR3 loop reads CASSECLAGDCETQYF. For the CDR3, the DNA is TGTGCCAGCAGTGAGTGCCTAGCGGGAGACTGCGAGACCCAGTACTTC. The rearrangement joins TRBV6-1 to TRBJ2-5, with 10 bases lining up with TRBD2. With 3 bases clipped from V and 5 bases from J, the junction kept 9 bases outside the gene matches. This CDR3 comprises 16 residues. CDR1 is MNHNS, CDR2 SASEGT, per germline.

The chain has TRBV5-5 and TRBJ1-1; D uncertain. The CDR3 sequence is 13 residues long. V lost 0 bases and J lost 4, with 7 bases in between. Germline V gives CDR1 SGHKS, CDR2 YYEKEE (reference sequence). The CDR3 reads CASSLAPRTEAFF. CDR3 DNA: TGTGCCAGCAGCTTGGCCCCTCGCACTGAAGCTTTCTTT.

V is TRBV27 and J is TRBJ1-1; no reliable D call. CDR1 and CDR2 from the germline V gene are MNHEY and SMNVEV (reference sequence). V lost 7 bases and J 1 base, leaving 10 bases between the germline ends. The CDR3 loop spans 13 amino acids. The DNA of the CDR3 is TGTGCCAGCACACCCGCGGGGAACACTGAAGCTTTCTTT. Translation: CASTPAGNTEAFF.

The chain is built from TRBV6-5 and TRBJ2-5; D remains ambiguous. CDR3 length: 12 residues. V lost 4 bases to trimming and J lost 2 bases, with 5 bases between them. Germline CDR1 MNHEY, CDR2 SVGAGI. The CDR3 region is CASSSRQETQYF. Here the CDR3 DNA reads TGTGCCAGCAGTTCTAGGCAAGAGACCCAGTACTTC.

This sequence joins TRBV2 and TRBJ2-5; tentative D call: TRBD2 (5 bases). The V gene's germline CDR1 is SNHLY and CDR2 FYNNEI. V was clipped by 10 bases and J by 5 bases, with 14 bases between them. This CDR3 has 12 residues. The CDR3 is CATSREGETQYF. CDR3 DNA sequence: TGTGCCACCTCCAGAGAGGGTGAGACCCAGTACTTC.

The J gene is TRBJ2-1, the V gene TRBV6-1; 8 bases line up with TRBD1. Trimming cost V 11 bases and J 2 bases; bases outside gene matches: 5. CDR1 and CDR2 from the germline V gene are MNHNS and SASEGT. This CDR3 comprises 13 residues. The CDR3 nucleotides read TGTGCCGGAACCAGGGGGCCCTACAATGAGCAGTTCTTC. Protein: CAGTRGPYNEQFF.

This clone is a singleton in its sample. The J gene is TRBJ1-4, the V gene TRBV7-2; D is perhaps TRBD1 (6 bases). V was shortened by 5 bases and J by 7 bases, with 14 bases between the two germline ends. The length of the CDR3 is 14 residues. Germline CDR1 and CDR2: SGHTA and FQGNSA. The CDR3 loop is CASSQQGGIEKLFF. In nucleotides, the CDR3 is TGTGCCAGCAGCCAACAGGGTGGGATTGAAAAACTGTTTTTT.

The chain has TRBV11-2 and TRBJ2-1; the match to TRBD2 covers 8 bases. The junction had 9 bases not matched to a gene; V was cut back by 3 bases and J by 8 bases. CDR1 and CDR2 from the germline V gene are SGHAT and FQNNGV. This CDR3 comprises 15 residues. The chain's CDR3 is CASSFSAGAVYEQFF. The CDR3 DNA sequence: TGTGCCAGCAGCTTTTCAGCGGGAGCGGTCTATGAGCAGTTCTTC.

V and J are TRBV5-1 and TRBJ2-7, with 9 bases matching TRBD2. The CDR3 consists of 15 residues. J was trimmed by 6 bases and V by 0 bases; bases with no gene match: 7. Germline V CDR1 and CDR2: SGHRS, YFSETQ. CDR3 region: CASSLGGGRAGEQYF. The CDR3 nucleotides read TGCGCCAGCAGCTTGGGTGGCGGGAGGGCCGGCGAGCAGTACTTC.

The chain couples TRBV30 to TRBJ1-5, with 8 bases aligning to TRBD1. From germline, CDR1 is GTSNPN and CDR2 SVGIG (reference sequence). CDR3 length: 17 residues. V shed 3 bases and J 2 bases; nucleotides not matched to a gene: 12. The chain's CDR3 is CAWSRGRLGDGNQPQHF. CDR3 sequence (DNA): TGTGCCTGGAGCAGGGGGCGGCTCGGCGATGGCAATCAGCCCCAGCATTTT.

V usage is TRBV29-1 and J usage is TRBJ2-7; TRBD2 matches at 8 bases. J gave up 9 bases and V 1 base, and 11 bases lay outside the gene matches. The CDR3 totals 14 residues. Germline V gives CDR1 SQVTM, CDR2 ANQGSEA. CDR3 in amino acids: CSVEGLAGLRGQYF. DNA for the CDR3: TGCAGCGTTGAAGGCCTAGCGGGTCTACGAGGGCAGTACTTC.

This chain connects TRBV9 to TRBJ2-1; 9 nucleotides match TRBD2. V lost 0 bases to trimming and J lost 6 bases; unmatched junction nucleotides: 7. The germline CDR1 and CDR2 sequences are SGDLS and YYNGEE. This CDR3 contains 16 residues. CDR3 in amino acids: CASSVVASGVINEQFF. The CDR3 DNA is TGTGCCAGCAGCGTAGTGGCTAGCGGGGTCATCAATGAGCAGTTCTTC.

The chain links TRBV2 to TRBJ2-2, with 9 bases aligning to TRBD2. In germline, CDR1 is SNHLY, CDR2 FYNNEI. With 5 bases clipped from V and 7 bases from J, the junction kept 14 bases outside the gene matches. The CDR3 totals 17 residues. The CDR3 loop is CASSLPGREGPGGELFF. In DNA, the CDR3 is TGTGCCAGCAGTCTCCCAGGGCGGGAGGGCCCGGGCGGGGAGCTGTTTTTT.